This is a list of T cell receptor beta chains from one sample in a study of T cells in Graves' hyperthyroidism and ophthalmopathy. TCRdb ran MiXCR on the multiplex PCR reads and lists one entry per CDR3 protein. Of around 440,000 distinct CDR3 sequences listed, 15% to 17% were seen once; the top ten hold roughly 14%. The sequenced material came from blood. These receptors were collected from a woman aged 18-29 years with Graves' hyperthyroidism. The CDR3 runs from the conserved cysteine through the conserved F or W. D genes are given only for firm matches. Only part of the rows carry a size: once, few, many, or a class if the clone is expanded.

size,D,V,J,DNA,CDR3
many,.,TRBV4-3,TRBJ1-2,TGCGCCAGCAGCCAAGATCGTCGGAACTATGGCTACACCTTC,CASSQDRRNYGYTF
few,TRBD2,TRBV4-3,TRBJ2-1,TGCGCCAGCAGCCAAGTCGCACTAGCGGGGGGCAGGGAGCAGTTCTTC,CASSQVALAGGREQFF
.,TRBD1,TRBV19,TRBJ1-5,TGTGCCAGTAGTTTGGGACAGGTAATCAAACAGCCCCAGCATTTT,CASSLGQVIKQPQHF
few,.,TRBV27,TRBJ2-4,TGTGCCAGCAGTCCCCCCACATCGAACATTCAGTACTTC,CASSPPTSNIQYF
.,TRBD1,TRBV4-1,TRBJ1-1,TGCGCCAGCAGCCAGGGAACAGGGGGCGTGTCGGGCACTGAAGCTTTCTTT,CASSQGTGGVSGTEAFF
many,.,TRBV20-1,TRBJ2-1,TGCAGTGCTAGGGGGGAGGAGACGGTGGTTTACAATGAGCAGTTCTTC,CSARGEETVVYNEQFF
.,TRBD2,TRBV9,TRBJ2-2,TGTGCCAGCAGCACCTCTTACGGGGGGGCCCCCGGGGAGCTGTTTTTT,CASSTSYGGAPGELFF
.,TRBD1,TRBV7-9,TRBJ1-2,TGTGCCAGCAGCTTAGTGGGGACAGGGGGCTATGGCTACACCTTC,CASSLVGTGGYGYTF
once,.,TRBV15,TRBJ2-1,TGTGCCACCAGCAGAGATCTGGGGGCCTATAACTACAATGAGCAGTTCTTC,CATSRDLGAYNYNEQFF
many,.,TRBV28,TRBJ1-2,TGTGCCAGCAGCCCTAATGGACCGGTCTATGGCTACACCTTC,CASSPNGPVYGYTF
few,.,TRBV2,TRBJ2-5,TGTGCCAGCAGTGAAACGCTAGTCGTGAAGGAGACCCAGTACTTC,CASSETLVVKETQYF
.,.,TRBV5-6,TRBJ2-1,TGTGCCAGCAGCTTGATTGCGGGAAGTGTCTACAATGAGCAGTTCTTC,CASSLIAGSVYNEQFF
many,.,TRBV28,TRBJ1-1,TGTGCCAGCGGGTGGCGGAACACTGAAGCTTTCTTT,CASGWRNTEAFF
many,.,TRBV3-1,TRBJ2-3,TGTGCCAGCAGCCAAGGGACTAATTTGCGTGATACGCAGTATTTT,CASSQGTNLRDTQYF
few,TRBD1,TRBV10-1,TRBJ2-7,TGCGCCAGGGATACCGGGACAGGGATCTACGAGCAGTACTTC,CARDTGTGIYEQYF
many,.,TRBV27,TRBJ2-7,TGTGCCAGCAGTTTATCCTGGGGCTTTGACGAGCAGTACTTC,CASSLSWGFDEQYF
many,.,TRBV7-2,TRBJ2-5,TGTGCCAGCAGCCCACGGCCCCCGGAGACCCAGTACTTC,CASSPRPPETQYF